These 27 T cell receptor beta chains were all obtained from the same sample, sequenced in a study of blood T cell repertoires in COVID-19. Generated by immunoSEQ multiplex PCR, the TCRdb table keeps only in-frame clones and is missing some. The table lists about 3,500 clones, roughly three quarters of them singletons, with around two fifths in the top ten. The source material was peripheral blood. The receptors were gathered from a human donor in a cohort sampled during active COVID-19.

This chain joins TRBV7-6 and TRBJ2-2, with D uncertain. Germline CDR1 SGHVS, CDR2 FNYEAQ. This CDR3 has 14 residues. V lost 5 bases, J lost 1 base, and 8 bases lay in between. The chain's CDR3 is CASSASGNTGELFF. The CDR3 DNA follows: TGTGCCAGCAGCGCCTCGGGGAACACCGGGGAGCTGTTTTTT.

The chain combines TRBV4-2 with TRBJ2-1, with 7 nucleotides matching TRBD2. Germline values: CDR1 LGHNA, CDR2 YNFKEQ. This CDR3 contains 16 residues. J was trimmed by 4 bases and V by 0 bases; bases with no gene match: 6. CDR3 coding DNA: TGTGCCAGCAGCCAAGACGGTGCTAGCGGTTACAATGAGCAGTTCTTC. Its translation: CASSQDGASGYNEQFF.

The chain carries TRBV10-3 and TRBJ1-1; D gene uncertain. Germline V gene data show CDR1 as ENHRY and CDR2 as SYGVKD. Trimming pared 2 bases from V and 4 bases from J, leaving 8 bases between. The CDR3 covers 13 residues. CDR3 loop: CAISEGEGTEAFF. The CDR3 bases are TGTGCCATCAGTGAGGGGGAGGGCACTGAAGCTTTCTTT.

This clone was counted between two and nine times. CDR3 amino acids: CASSYSMREKLFF. The CDR3 DNA reads as TGTGCCAGCAGTTACTCCATGCGGGAAAAACTGTTTTTT. This chain uses TRBV6-5 with TRBJ1-4; no firm D call. Germline CDR1 and CDR2: MNHEY and SVGAGI. The germline V and J ends were trimmed by 0 bases and 8 bases, with 7 bases remaining between them. The CDR3 totals 13 residues.

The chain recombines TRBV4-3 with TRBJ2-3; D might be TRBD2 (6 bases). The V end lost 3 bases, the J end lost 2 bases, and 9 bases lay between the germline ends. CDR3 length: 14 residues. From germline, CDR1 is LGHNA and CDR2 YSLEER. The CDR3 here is CASSQGGITDTQYF. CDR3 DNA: TGCGCCAGCAGCCAGGGGGGAATCACAGATACGCAGTATTTT.

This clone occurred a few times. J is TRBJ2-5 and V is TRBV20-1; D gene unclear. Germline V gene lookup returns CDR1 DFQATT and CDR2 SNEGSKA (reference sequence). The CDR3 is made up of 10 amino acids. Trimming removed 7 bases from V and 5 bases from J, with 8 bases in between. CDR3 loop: CSVPAETQYF. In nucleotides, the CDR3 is TGCAGTGTTCCAGCGGAGACCCAGTACTTC.

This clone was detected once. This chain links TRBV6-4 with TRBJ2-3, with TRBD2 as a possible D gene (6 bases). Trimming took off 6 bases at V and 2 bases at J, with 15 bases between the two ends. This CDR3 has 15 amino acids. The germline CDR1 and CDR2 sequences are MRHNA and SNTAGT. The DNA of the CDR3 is TGTGCCAGCAGCGCTGCAGCGGGCTCCACAGATACGCAGTATTTT. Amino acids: CASSAAAGSTDTQYF.

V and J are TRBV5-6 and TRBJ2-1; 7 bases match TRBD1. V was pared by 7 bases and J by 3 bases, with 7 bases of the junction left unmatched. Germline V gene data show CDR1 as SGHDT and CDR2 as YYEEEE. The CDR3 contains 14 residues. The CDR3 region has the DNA TGTGCCAGCGAGGACAGGTCATTCTACAATGAGCAGTTCTTC. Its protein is CASEDRSFYNEQFF.

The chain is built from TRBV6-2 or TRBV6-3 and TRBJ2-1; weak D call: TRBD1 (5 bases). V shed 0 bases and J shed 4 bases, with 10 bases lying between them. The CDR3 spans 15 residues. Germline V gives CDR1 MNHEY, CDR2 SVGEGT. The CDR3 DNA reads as TGTGCCAGCAGTTACTCGACAGAAGGATACAATGAGCAGTTCTTC. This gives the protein CASSYSTEGYNEQFF.

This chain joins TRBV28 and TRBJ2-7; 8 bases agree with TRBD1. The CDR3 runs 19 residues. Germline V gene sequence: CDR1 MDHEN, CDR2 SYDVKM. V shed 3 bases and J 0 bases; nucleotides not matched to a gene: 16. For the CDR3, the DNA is TGTGCCAGCAGTTTTTCAAGGACAGGGATAATGATAAGCTCCTACGAGCAGTACTTC. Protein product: CASSFSRTGIMISSYEQYF.

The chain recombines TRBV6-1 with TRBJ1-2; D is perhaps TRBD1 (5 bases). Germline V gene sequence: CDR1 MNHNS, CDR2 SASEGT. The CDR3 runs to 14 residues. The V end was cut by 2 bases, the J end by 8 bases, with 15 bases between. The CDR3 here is CASSESRTLGGYTF. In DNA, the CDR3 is TGTGCCAGCAGTGAATCAAGGACATTAGGCGGCTACACCTTC.

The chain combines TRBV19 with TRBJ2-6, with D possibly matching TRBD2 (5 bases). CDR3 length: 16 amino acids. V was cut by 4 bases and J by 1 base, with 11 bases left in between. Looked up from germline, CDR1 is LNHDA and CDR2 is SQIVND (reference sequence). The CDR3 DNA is TGTGCCAGTAGTAGAGGTGAGGGTTCTGGGGCCAACGTCCTGACTTTC. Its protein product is CASSRGEGSGANVLTF.

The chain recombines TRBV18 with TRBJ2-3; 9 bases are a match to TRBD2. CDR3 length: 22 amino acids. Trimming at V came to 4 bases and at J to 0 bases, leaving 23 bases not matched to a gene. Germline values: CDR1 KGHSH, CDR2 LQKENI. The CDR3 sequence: CASSLRPTSGGIERISTDTQYF. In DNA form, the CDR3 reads TGTGCCAGCTCACTAAGACCGACTAGCGGCGGGATTGAGCGTATAAGCACAGATACGCAGTATTTT.

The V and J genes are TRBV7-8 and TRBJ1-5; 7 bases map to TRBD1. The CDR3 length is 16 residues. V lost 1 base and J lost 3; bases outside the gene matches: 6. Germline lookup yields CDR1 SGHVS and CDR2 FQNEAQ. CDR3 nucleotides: TGTGCCAGCAGCTTAGAGGCAGGGGGATACAATCAGCCCCAGCATTTT. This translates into CASSLEAGGYNQPQHF.

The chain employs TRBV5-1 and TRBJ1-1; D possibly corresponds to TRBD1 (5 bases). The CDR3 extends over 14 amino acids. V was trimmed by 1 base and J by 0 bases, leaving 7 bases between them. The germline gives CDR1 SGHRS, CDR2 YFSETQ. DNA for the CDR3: TGCGCCAGCAGCTTGCAACAGGTGAACACTGAAGCTTTCTTT. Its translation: CASSLQQVNTEAFF.

The CDR3 spells CASSLDGSYNEQFF. As DNA, the CDR3 is TGTGCCAGCAGCTTAGACGGCTCCTACAATGAGCAGTTCTTC. V and J are TRBV7-2 and TRBJ2-1; no clear D. CDR3 length: 14 residues. Germline-derived CDR1 and CDR2 are SGHTA and FQGNSA. V lost 1 base and J 0 bases, leaving 4 bases between the germline ends.

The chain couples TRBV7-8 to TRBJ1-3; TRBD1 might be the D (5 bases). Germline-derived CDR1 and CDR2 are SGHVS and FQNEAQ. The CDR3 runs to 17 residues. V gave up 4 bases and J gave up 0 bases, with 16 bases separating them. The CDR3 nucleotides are TGTGCCAGCAGCTCAGAACCGACAGCGCGCTCTGGAAACACCATATATTTT. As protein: CASSSEPTARSGNTIYF.

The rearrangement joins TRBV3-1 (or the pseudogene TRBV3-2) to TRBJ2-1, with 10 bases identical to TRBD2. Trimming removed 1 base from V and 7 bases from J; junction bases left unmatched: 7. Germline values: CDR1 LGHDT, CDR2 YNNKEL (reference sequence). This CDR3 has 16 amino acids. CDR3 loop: CASSQGTSGSGNEQFF. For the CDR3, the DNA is TGTGCCAGCAGCCAAGGGACTAGCGGCTCGGGGAATGAGCAGTTCTTC.

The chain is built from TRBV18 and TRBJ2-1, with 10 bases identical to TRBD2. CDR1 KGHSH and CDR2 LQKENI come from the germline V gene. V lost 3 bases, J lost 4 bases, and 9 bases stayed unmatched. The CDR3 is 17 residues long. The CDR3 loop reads CASSPTTGTSEYNEQFF. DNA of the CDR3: TGTGCCAGCTCACCGACGACCGGGACTAGCGAGTACAATGAGCAGTTCTTC.

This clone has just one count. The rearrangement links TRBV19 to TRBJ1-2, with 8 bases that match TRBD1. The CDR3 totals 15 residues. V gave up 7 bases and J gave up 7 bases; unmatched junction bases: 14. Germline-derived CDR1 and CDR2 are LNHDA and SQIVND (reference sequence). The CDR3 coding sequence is TGTGCCAGTACCGCCTCGGACAGGGCGGCGGGTGGCTACACCTTC. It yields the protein CASTASDRAAGGYTF.

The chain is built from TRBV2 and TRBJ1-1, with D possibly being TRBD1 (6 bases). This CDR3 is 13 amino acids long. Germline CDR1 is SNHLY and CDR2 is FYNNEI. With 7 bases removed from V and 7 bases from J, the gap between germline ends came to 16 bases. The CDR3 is CASTYQDSLEAFF. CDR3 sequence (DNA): TGTGCCAGCACGTATCAGGACAGCCTTGAAGCTTTCTTT.

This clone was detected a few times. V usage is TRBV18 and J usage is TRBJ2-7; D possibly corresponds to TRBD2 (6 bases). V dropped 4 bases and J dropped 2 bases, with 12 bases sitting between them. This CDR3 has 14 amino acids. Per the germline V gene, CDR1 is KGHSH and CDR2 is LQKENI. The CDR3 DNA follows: TGTGCCAGCTCACAGGGAGGTGGGCCCTACGAGCAGTACTTC. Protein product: CASSQGGGPYEQYF.

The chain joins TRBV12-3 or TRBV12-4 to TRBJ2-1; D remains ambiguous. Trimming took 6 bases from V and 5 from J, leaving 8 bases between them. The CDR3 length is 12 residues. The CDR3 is CASRSTDNEQFF. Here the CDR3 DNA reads TGTGCCAGCAGGTCCACTGACAATGAGCAGTTCTTC.

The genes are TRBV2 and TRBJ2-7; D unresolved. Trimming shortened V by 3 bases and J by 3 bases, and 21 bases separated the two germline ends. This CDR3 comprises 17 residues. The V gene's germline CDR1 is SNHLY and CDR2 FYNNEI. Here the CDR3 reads CASSEAALLQRNYEQYF. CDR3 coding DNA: TGTGCCAGCAGTGAGGCGGCCTTGCTCCAGAGAAACTACGAGCAGTACTTC.

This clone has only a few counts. The CDR3 DNA reads as TGTGCCAGCAGAACCTGGGACAGCCAAGCCGATGGCTACACCTTC. It is translated as CASRTWDSQADGYTF. The V and J genes are TRBV6-5 and TRBJ1-2; 7 bases match TRBD1. The ends lost 6 bases at V and 6 bases at J; junction bases unmatched: 13. CDR3 length: 15 amino acids. Looked up from germline, CDR1 is MNHEY and CDR2 is SVGAGI.

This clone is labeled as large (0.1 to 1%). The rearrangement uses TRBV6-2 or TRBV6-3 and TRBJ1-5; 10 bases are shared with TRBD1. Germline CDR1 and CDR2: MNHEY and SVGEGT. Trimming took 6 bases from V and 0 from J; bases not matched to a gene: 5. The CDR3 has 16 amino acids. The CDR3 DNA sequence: TGTGCCAGCAGCCGGGACAGGGGATATAGCAATCAGCCCCAGCATTTT. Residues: CASSRDRGYSNQPQHF.

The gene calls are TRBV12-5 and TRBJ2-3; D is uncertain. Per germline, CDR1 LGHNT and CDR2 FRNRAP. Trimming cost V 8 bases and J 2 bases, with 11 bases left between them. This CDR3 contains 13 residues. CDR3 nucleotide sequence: TGTGCTAGTTGTCGATCTACCACAGATACGCAGTATTTT. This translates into CASCRSTTDTQYF.